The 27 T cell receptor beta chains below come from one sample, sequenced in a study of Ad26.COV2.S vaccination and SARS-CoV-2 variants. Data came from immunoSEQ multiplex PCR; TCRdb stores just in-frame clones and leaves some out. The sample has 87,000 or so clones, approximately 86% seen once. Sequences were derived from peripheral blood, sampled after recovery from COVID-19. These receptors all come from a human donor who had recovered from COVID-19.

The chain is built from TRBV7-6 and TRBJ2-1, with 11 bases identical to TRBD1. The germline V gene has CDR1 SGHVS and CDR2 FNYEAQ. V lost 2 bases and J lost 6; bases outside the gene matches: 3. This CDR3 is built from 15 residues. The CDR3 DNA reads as TGTGCCAGCAGCTTAATCGGGACAGGGGGCAATGAGCAGTTCTTC. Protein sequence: CASSLIGTGGNEQFF.

In DNA, the CDR3 is TGCGCCAGCAGCCAAGATTATGGGGACGTAGGCTATGGCTACACCTTC. Encoded protein: CASSQDYGDVGYGYTF. This chain joins TRBV4-3 and TRBJ1-2, with a possible D match to TRBD1 (5 bases). Trimming pared 0 bases from V and 4 bases from J, leaving 15 bases between. Per germline, CDR1 LGHNA and CDR2 YSLEER. The CDR3 length is 16 residues.

CDR3 in DNA: TGTGCCAGAAGCTTGATTCGTAGAGGACAGGCCAAACCGGGGGCTGGAAACACCATATATTTT. Its translation is CARSLIRRGQAKPGAGNTIYF. The V gene is TRBV5-3, the J gene TRBJ1-3; 7 nucleotides match TRBD1. TRBV5-3 is treated as an ORF (open reading frame) with a function not yet certain. This CDR3 has 21 residues. Losses at the gene ends were 1 base for V and 2 bases for J; bases not matched to a gene: 21.

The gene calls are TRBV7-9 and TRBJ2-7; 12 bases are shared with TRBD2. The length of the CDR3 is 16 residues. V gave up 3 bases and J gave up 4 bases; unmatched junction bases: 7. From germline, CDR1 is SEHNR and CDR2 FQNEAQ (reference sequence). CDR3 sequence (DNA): TGTGCCAGCAGCTTGACTAGCGGGAGAGGTTCTTACGAGCAGTACTTC. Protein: CASSLTSGRGSYEQYF.

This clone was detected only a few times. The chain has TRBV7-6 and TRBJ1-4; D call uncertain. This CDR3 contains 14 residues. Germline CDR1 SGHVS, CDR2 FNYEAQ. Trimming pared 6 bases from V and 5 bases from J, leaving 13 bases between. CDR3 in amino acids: CASSHQDPNEKLFF. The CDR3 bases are TGTGCCAGCAGTCACCAGGACCCAAATGAAAAACTGTTTTTT.

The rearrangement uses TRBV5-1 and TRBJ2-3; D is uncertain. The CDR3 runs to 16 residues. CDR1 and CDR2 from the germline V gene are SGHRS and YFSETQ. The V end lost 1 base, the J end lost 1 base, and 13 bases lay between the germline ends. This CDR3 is CASSLMGQPGTDTQYF. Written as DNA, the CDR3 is TGCGCCAGCAGCTTGATGGGTCAGCCCGGCACAGATACGCAGTATTTT.

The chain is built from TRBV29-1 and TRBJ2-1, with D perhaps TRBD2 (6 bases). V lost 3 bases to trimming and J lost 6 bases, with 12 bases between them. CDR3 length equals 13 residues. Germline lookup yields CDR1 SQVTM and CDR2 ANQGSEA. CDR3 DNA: TGCAGCGTTGAGGGACTCCGGGGCAATGAGCAGTTCTTC. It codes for CSVEGLRGNEQFF.

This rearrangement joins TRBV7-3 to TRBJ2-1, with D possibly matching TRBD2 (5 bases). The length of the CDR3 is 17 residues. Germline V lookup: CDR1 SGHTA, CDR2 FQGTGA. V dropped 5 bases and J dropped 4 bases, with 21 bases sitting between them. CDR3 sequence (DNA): TGTGCCAGCAGCCAACCGCAGCGGATAAGCCTATACAATGAGCAGTTCTTC. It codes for CASSQPQRISLYNEQFF. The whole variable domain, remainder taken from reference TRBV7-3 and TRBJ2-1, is GAGVSQTPSNKVTEKGKYVELRCDPISGHTALYWYRQSLGQGPEFLIYFQGTGAADDSGLPNDRFFAVRPEGSVSTLKIQRTERGDSAVYLCASSQPQRISLYNEQFFGPGTRLTVL.

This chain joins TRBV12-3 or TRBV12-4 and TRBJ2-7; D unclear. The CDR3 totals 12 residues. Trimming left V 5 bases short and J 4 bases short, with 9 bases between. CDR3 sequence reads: CASSTTSYEQYF. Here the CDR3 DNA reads TGTGCCAGCAGTACCACCTCTTACGAGCAGTACTTC.

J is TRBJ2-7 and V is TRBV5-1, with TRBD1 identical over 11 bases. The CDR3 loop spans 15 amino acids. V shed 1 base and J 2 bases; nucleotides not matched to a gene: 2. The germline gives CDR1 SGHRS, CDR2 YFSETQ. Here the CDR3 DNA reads TGCGCCAGCAGCTTGTGGACAGGGGGCGCCTACGAGCAGTACTTC. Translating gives CASSLWTGGAYEQYF.

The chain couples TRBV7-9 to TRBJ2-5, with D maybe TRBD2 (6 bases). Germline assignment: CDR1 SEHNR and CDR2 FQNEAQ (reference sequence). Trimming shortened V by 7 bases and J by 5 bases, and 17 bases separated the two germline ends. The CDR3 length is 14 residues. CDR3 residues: CASIAGSKGETQYF. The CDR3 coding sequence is TGTGCCAGCATTGCGGGGTCAAAGGGGGAGACCCAGTACTTC. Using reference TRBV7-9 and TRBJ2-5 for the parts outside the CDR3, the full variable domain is DTGVSQNPRHKITKRGQNVTFRCDPISEHNRLYWYRQTLGQGPEFLTYFQNEAQLEKSRLLSDRFSAERPKGSFSTLEIQRTEQGDSAMYLCASIAGSKGETQYFGPGTRLLVL.

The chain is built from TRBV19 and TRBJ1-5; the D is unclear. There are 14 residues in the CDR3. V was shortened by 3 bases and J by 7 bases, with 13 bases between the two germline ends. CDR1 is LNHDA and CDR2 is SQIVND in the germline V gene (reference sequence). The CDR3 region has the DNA TGTGCCAGTAGTATCAGGCAGGCAGGACAGCCCCAGCATTTT. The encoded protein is CASSIRQAGQPQHF.

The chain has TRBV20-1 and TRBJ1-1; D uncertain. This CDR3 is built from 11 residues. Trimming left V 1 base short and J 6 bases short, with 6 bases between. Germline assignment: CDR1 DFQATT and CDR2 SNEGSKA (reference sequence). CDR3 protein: CSARGHAEAFF. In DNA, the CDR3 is TGCAGTGCTAGAGGGCACGCTGAAGCTTTCTTT.

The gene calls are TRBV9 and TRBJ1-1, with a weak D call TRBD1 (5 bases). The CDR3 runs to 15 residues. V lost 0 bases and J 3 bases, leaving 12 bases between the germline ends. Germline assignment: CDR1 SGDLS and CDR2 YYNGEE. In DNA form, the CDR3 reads TGTGCCAGCAGCGTAGTAGACAGTAGTTACACTGAAGCTTTCTTT. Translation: CASSVVDSSYTEAFF.

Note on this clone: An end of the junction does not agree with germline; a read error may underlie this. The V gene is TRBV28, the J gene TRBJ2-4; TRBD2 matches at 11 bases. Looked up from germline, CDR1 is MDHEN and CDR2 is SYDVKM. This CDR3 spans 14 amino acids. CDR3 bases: TGTGCCAGCAGTTTATTTGGTAGCGGGAGGGCCGCCCTGTTC. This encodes CASSLFGSGRAALF.

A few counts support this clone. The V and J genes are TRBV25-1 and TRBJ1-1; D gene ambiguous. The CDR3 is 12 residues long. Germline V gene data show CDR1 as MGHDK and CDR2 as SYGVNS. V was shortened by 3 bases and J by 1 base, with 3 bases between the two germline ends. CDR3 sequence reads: CASSEGNTEAFF. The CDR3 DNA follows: TGTGCCAGCAGTGAGGGGAACACTGAAGCTTTCTTT.

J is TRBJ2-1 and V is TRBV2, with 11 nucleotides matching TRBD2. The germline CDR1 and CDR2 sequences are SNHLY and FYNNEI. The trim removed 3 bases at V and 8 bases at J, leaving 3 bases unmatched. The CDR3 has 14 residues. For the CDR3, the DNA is TGTGCCAGCAGTGATAGCGGGAGGGGGGATGAGCAGTTCTTC. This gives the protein CASSDSGRGDEQFF.

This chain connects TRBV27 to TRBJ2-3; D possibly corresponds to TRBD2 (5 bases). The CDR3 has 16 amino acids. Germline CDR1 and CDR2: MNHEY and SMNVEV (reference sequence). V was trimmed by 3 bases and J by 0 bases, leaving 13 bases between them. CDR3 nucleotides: TGTGCCAGCAGTTTGTTTGAGGGCTCTAGCACAGATACGCAGTATTTT. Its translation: CASSLFEGSSTDTQYF.

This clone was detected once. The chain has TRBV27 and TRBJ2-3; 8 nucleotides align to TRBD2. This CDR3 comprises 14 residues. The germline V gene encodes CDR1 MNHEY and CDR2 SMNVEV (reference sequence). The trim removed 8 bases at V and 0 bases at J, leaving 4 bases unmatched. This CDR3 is CASGASGSTDTQYF. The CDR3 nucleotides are TGTGCCAGCGGCGCTAGCGGGAGCACAGATACGCAGTATTTT.

CDR3 in amino acids: CASSGDQTGRSIETQYF. In DNA form, the CDR3 reads TGTGCCAGCAGTGGGGACCAGACAGGGCGATCAATAGAGACCCAGTACTTC. The chain is built from TRBV2 and TRBJ2-5, with 7 nucleotides matching TRBD1. The germline gives CDR1 SNHLY, CDR2 FYNNEI. CDR3 length: 17 residues. J gave up 4 bases and V 4 bases, and 15 bases lay outside the gene matches.

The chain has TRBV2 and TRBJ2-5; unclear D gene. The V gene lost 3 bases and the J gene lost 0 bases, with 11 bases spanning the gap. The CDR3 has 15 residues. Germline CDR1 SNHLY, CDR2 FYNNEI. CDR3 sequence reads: CASSDSSINQETQYF. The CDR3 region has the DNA TGTGCCAGCAGTGATAGTAGCATCAACCAAGAGACCCAGTACTTC.

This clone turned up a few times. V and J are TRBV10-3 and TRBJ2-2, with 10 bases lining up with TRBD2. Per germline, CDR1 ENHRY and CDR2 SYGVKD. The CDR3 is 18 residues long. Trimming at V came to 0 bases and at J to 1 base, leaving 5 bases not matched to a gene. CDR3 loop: CAISESGLAGVNTGELFF. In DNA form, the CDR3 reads TGTGCCATCAGTGAGTCGGGGCTAGCGGGAGTGAACACCGGGGAGCTGTTTTTT.

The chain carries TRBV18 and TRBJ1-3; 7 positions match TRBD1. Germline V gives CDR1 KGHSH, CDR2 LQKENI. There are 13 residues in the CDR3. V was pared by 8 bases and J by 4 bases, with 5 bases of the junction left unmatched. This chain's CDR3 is CASTGDTGNTIYF. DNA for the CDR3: TGTGCCAGCACAGGGGACACCGGAAACACCATATATTTT.

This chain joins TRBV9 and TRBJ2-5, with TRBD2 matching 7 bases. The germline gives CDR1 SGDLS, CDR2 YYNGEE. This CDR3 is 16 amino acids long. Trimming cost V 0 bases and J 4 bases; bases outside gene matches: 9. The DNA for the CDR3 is TGTGCCAGCAGCGTAGTGGCGGGAGAAGGGCGAGAGACCCAGTACTTC. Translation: CASSVVAGEGRETQYF.

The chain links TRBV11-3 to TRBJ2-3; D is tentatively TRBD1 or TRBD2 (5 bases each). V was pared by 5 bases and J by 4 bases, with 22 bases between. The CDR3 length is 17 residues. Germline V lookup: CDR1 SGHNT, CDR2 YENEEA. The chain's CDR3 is CASSPGAVGTGADTQYF. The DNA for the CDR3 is TGTGCCAGCAGCCCCGGGGCGGTGGGGACCGGTGCAGATACGCAGTATTTT.

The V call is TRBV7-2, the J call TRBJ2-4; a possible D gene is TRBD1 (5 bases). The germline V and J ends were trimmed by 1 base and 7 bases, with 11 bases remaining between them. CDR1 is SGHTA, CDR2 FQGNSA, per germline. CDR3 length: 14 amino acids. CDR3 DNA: TGTGCCAGCAGCTTAGGGGCAGGGATGAACATTCAGTACTTC. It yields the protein CASSLGAGMNIQYF. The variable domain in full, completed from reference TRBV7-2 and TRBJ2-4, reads GAGVSQSPSNKVTEKGKDVELRCDPISGHTALYWYRQSLGQGLEFLIYFQGNSAPDKSGLPSDRFSAERTGGSVSTLTIQRTQQEDSAVYLCASSLGAGMNIQYFGAGTRLSVL.

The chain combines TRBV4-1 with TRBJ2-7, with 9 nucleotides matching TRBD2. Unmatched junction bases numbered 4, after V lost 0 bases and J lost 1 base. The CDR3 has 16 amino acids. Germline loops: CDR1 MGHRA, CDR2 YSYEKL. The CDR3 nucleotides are TGCGCCAGCAGCCAAGATGGGACTAGCCGGTCCTACGAGCAGTACTTC. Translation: CASSQDGTSRSYEQYF.